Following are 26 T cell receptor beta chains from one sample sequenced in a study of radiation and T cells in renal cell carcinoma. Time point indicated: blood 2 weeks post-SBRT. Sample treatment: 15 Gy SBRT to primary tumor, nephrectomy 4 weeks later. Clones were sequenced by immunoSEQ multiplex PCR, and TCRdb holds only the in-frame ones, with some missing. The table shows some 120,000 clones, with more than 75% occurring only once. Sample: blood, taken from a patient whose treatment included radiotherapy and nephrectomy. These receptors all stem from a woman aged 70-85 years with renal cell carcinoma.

The CDR3 sequence: CASSLGIDYEQYF. CDR3 coding DNA: TGTGCCAGCAGCTTAGGGATTGACTACGAGCAGTACTTC. This chain joins TRBV7-9 and TRBJ2-7; D gene unclear. Deletions cut 1 base from V and 3 bases from J, with 7 bases between. The germline V gene has CDR1 SEHNR and CDR2 FQNEAQ (reference sequence). There are 13 residues in the CDR3.

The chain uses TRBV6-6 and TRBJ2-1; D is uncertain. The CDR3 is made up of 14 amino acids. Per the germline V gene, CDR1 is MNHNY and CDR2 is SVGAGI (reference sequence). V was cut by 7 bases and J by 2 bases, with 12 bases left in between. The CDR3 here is CASIGQVAYNEQFF. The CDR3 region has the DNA TGTGCCAGCATTGGTCAGGTTGCCTACAATGAGCAGTTCTTC.

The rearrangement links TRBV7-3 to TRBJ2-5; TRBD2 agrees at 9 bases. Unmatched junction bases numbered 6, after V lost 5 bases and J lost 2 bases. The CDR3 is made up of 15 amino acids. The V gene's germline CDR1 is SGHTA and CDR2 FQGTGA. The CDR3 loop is CASSPEAGGQETQYF. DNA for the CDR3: TGTGCCAGCAGCCCAGAAGCGGGGGGACAAGAGACCCAGTACTTC.

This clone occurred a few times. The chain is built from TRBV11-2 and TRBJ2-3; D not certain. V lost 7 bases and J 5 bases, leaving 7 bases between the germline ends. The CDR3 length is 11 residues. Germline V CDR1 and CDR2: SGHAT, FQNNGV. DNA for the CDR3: TGTGCCAGCAAACTACTAGATACGCAGTATTTT. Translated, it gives CASKLLDTQYF. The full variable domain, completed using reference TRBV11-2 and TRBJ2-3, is EAGVAQSPRYKIIEKRQSVAFWCNPISGHATLYWYQQILGQGPKLLIQFQNNGVVDDSQLPKDRFSAERLKGVDSTLKIQPAKLEDSAVYLCASKLLDTQYFGPGTRLTVL.

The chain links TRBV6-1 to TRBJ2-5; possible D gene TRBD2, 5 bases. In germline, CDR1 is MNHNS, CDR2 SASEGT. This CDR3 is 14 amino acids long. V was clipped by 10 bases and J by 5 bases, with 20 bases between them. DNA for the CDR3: TGTGCCACCTCAGAGGGCAGAGCCCGGGAGACCCAGTACTTC. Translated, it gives CATSEGRARETQYF.

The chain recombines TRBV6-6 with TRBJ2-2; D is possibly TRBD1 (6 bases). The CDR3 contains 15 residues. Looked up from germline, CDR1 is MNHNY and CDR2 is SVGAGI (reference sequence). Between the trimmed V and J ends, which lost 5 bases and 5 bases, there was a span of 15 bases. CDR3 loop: CASSTGFVGTGELFF. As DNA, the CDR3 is TGTGCCAGCAGTACAGGGTTTGTCGGGACCGGGGAGCTGTTTTTT.

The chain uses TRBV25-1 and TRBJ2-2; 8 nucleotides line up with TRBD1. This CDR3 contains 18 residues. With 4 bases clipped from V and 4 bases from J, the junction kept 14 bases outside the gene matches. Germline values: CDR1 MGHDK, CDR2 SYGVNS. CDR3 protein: CASSVTAGQGILTGELFF. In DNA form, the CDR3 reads TGTGCCAGCAGTGTAACCGCAGGACAGGGAATTCTCACCGGGGAGCTGTTTTTT.

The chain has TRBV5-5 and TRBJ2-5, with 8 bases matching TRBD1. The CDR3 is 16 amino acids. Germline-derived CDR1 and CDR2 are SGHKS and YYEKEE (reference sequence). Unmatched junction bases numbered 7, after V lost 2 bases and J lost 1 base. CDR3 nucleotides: TGTGCCAGCAGCTTAGGACAGGGAACCCGCCAAGAGACCCAGTACTTC. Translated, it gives CASSLGQGTRQETQYF.

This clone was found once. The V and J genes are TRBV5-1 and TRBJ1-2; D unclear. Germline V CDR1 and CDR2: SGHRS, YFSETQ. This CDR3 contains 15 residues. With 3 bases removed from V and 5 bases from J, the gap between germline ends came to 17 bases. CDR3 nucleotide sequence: TGCGCCAGCAGCTCTAATCAGCCCCCTGGGTATGGCTACACCTTC. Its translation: CASSSNQPPGYGYTF.

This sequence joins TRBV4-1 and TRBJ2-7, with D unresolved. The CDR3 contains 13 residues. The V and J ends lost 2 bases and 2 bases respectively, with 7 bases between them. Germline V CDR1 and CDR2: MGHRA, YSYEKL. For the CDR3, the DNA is TGCGCCAGCAGCCAACCTACCCCCTACGAGCAGTACTTC. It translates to CASSQPTPYEQYF.

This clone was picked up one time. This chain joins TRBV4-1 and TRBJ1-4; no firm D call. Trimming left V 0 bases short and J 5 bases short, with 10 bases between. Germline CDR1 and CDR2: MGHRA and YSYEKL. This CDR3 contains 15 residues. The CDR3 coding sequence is TGCGCCAGCAGCCAAGAGGGCTCGGGCAATGAAAAACTGTTTTTT. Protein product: CASSQEGSGNEKLFF.

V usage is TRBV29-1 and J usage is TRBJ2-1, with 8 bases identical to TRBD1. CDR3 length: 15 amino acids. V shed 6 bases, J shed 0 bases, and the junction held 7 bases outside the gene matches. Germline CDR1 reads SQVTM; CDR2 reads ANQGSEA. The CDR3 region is CSVRQGSSSYNEQFF. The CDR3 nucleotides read TGCAGCGTCCGACAGGGGTCAAGCTCCTACAATGAGCAGTTCTTC.

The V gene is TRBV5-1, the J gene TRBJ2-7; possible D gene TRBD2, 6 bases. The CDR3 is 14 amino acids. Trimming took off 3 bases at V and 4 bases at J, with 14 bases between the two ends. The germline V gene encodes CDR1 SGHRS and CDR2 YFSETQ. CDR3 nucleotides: TGCGCCAGCAGCTGGGGAGGAGGGCGGTACGAGCAGTACTTC. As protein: CASSWGGGRYEQYF.

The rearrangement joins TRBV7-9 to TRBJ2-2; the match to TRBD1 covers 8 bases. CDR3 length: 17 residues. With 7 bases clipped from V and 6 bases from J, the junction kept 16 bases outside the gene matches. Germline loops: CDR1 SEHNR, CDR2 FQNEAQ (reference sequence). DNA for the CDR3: TGTGCCAGCATCCTCCGCCGGGACAGGAGTGCCCCCGGGGAGCTGTTTTTT. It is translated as CASILRRDRSAPGELFF.

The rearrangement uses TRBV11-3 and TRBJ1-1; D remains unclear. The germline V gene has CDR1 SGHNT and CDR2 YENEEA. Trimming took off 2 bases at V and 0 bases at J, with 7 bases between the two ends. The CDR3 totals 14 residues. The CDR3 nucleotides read TGTGCCAGCAGCTTAAGTTCTGTGAACACTGAAGCTTTCTTT. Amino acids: CASSLSSVNTEAFF.

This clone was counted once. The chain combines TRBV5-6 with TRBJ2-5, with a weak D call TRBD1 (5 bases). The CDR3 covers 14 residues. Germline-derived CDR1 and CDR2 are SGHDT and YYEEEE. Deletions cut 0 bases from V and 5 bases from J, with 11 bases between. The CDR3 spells CASSLAGPGETQYF. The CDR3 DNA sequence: TGTGCCAGCAGCTTGGCCGGGCCAGGGGAGACCCAGTACTTC.

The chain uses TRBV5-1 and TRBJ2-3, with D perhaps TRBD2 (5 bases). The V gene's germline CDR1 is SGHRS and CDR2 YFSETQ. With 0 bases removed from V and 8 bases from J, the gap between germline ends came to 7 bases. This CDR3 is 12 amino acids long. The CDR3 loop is CASSLGEGTQYF. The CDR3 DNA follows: TGCGCCAGCAGCTTGGGTGAGGGTACGCAGTATTTT.

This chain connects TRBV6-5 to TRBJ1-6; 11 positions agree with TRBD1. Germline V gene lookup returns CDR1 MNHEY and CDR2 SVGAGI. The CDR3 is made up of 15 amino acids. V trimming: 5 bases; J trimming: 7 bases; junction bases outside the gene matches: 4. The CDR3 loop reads CASSNGQGANSPLHF. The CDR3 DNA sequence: TGTGCCAGCAGTAACGGACAGGGGGCCAATTCACCCCTCCACTTT.

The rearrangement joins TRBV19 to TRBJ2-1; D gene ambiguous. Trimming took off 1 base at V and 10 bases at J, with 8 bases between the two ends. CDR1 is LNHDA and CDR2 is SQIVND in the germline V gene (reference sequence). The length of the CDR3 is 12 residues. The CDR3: CASSIVDQEQFF. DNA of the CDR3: TGTGCCAGTAGTATAGTGGACCAAGAGCAGTTCTTC.

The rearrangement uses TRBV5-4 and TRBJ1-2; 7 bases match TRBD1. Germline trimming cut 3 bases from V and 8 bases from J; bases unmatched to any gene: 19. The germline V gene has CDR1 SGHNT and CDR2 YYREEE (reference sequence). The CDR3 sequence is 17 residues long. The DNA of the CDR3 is TGTGCCAGCAGCTCAGCAAAGGGACAGCCTGGTCTTTCCGGCTACACCTTC. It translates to CASSSAKGQPGLSGYTF.

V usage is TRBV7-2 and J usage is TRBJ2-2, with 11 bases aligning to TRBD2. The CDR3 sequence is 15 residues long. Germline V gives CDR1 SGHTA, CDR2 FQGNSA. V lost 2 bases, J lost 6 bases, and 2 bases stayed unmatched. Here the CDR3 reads CASSLKLAGAGELFF. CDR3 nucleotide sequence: TGTGCCAGCAGCTTAAAACTAGCGGGGGCCGGGGAGCTGTTTTTT.

CDR3 sequence: CASRSTGGSYNEQFF. The CDR3 nucleotides are TGTGCCAGCAGATCGACAGGGGGCTCCTACAATGAGCAGTTCTTC. This sequence joins TRBV6-5 and TRBJ2-1, with TRBD1 matching over 9 bases. The germline V gene has CDR1 MNHEY and CDR2 SVGAGI. V shed 6 bases and J 0 bases; nucleotides not matched to a gene: 3. The CDR3 is 15 residues long.

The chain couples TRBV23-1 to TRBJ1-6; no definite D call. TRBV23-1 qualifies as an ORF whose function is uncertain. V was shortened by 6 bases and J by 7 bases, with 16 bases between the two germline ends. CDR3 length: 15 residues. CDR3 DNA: TGCGCCAGCAGCTTCGGGCCTAAAGAAAATTCACCCCTCCACTTT. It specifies CASSFGPKENSPLHF.

In DNA, the CDR3 is TGTGCCAGCAGCTTTGACGGAGGCACAGATACGCAGTATTTT. Its protein is CASSFDGGTDTQYF. V and J are TRBV7-9 and TRBJ2-3; D is ambiguous. Per the germline V gene, CDR1 is SEHNR and CDR2 is FQNEAQ (reference sequence). V gave up 3 bases and J gave up 1 base, with 8 bases separating them. CDR3 size: 14 residues.

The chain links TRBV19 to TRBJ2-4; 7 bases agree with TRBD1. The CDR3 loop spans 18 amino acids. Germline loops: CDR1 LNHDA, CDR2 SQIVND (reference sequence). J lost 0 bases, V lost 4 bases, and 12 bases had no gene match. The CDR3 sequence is CASSTGTATILAKNIQYF. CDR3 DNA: TGTGCCAGTAGTACCGGGACAGCAACTATTCTAGCCAAAAACATTCAGTACTTC.

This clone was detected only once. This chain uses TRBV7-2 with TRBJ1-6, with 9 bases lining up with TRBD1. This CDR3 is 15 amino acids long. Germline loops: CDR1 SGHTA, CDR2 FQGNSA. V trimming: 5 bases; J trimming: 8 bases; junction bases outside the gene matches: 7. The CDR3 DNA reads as TGTGCCAGCAGCGTCCTGACAGGGGGTCATTCACCCCTCCACTTT. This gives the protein CASSVLTGGHSPLHF.